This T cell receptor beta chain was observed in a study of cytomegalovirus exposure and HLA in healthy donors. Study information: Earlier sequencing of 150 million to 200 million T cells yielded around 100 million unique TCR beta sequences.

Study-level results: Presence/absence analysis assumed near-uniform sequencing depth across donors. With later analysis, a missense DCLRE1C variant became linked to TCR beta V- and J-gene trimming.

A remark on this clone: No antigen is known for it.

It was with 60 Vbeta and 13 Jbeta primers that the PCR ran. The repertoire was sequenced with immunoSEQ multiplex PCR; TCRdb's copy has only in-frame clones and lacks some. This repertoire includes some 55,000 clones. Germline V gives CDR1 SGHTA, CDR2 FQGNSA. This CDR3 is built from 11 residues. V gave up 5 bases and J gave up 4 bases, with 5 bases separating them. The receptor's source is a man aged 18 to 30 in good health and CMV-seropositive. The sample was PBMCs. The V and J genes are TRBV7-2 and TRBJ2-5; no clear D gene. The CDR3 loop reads CASSPRETQYF. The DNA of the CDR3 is TGTGCCAGCAGCCCGAGAGAGACCCAGTACTTC.